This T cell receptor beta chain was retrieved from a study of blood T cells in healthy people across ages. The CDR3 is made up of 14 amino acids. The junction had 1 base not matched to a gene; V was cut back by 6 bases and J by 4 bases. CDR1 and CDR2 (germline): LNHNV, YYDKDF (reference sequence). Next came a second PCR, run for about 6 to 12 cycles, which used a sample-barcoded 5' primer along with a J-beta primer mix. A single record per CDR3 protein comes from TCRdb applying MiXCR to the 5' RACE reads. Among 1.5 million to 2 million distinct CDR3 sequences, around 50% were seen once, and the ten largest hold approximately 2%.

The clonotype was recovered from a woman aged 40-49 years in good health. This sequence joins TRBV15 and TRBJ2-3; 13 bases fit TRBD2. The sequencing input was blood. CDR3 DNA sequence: TGTGCCACCAGGACTAGCGGGGGGCCAGATACGCAGTATTTT. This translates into CATRTSGGPDTQYF.